This TCR beta chain was retrieved from a study of T cells in Graves' hyperthyroidism and ophthalmopathy. Study at large: Peripheral blood was obtained at initial diagnosis, preceding any treatment. Whole-study results and caveats: A model of 13 V-J pairs discriminated ophthalmopathy from stable hyperthyroidism. Blood also contained most expanded thyroid clonotypes above 0.001.

A Clinical Activity Score of at least 3, a NOSPECS grade of at least 4 and a duration under 3 months were recorded in the ophthalmopathy patients. TCR beta CDR3 regions were amplified from RNA transcripts. The HTBI primer set was used in a first-round RT-PCR of the TCR CDR3. Via MiXCR, TCRdb re-called the multiplex PCR reads, giving one row per CDR3 protein. The sample gives fewer than 750,000 distinct CDR3 sequences, around 15% of which show up once; about an eighth is in the top ten. The sample holds a few counts of this clonotype. What it recognizes is unknown. Germline CDR1 reads LNHDA; CDR2 reads SQIVND (reference sequence). Trimming at V came to 7 bases and at J to 8 bases, leaving 8 bases not matched to a gene. The CDR3 is 13 amino acids.

The material sequenced was blood. The TCR was taken from a woman in her forties or fifties with Graves' ophthalmopathy. The genes are TRBV19 and TRBJ2-1; TRBD2 matches 7 bases. CDR3: CASKIRAGDEQFF. The CDR3 DNA follows: TGTGCCAGTAAAATTAGGGCGGGGGATGAGCAGTTCTTC.